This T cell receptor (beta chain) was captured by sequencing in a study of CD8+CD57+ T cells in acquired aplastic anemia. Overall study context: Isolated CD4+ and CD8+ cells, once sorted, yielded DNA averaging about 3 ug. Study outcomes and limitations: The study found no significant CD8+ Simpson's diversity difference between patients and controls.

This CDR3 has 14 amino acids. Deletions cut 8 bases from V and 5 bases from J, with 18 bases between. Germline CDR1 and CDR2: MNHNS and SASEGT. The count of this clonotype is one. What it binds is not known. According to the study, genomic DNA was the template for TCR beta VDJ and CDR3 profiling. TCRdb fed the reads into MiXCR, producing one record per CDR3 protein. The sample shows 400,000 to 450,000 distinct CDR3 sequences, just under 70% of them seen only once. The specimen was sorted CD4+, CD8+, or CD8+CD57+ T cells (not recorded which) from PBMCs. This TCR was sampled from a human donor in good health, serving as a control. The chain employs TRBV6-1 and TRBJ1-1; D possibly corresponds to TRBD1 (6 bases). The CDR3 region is CASAETTGSTEAFF. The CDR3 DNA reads TGTGCCAGCGCTGAGACTACAGGGAGTACTGAAGCTTTCTTT.